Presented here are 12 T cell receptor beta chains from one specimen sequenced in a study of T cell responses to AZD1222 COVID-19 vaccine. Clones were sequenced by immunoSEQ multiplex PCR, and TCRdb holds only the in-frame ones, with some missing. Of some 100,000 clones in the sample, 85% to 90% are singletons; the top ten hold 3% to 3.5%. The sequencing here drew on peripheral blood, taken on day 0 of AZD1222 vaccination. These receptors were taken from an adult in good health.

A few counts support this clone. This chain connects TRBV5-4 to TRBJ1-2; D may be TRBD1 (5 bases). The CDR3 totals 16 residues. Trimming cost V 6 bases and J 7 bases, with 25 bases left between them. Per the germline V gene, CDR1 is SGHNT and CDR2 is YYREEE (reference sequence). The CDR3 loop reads CASNTMQGGIGFGYTF. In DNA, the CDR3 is TGTGCCAGCAATACCATGCAGGGTGGGATTGGGTTTGGCTACACCTTC.

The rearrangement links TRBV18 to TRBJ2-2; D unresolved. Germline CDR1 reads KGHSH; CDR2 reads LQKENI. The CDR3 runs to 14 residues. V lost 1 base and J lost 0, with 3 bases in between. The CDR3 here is CASSPLPNTGELFF. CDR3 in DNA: TGTGCCAGCTCACCACTACCGAACACCGGGGAGCTGTTTTTT.

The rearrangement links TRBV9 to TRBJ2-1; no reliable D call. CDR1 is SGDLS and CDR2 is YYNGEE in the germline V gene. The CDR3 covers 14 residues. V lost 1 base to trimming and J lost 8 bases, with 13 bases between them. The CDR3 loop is CASSVSPPRDEQFF. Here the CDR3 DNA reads TGTGCCAGCAGCGTAAGCCCCCCTAGGGATGAGCAGTTCTTC. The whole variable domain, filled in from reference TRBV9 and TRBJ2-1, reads DSGVTQTPKHLITATGQRVTLRCSPRSGDLSVYWYQQSLDQGLQFLIQYYNGEERAKGNILERFSAQQFPDLHSELNLSSLELGDSALYFCASSVSPPRDEQFFGPGTRLTVL.

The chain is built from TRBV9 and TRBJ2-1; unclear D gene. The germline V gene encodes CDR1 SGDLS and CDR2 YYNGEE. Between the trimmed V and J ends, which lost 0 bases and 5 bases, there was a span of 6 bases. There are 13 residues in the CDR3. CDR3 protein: CASSVGVDNEQFF. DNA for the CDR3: TGTGCCAGCAGCGTAGGGGTAGACAATGAGCAGTTCTTC.

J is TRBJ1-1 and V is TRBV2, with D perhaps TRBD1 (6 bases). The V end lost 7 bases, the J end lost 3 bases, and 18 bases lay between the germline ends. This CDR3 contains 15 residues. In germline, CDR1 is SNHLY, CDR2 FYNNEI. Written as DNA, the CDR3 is TGTGCCAGCAAGTTTTGGGACACCCTGGACACTGAAGCTTTCTTT. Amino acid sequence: CASKFWDTLDTEAFF.

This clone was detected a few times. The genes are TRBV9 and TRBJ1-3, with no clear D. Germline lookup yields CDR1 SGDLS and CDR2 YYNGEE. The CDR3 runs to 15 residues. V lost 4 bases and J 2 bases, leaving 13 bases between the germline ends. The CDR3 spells CASSSPTGAGNTIYF. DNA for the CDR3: TGTGCCAGCAGCTCCCCGACCGGGGCTGGAAACACCATATATTTT.

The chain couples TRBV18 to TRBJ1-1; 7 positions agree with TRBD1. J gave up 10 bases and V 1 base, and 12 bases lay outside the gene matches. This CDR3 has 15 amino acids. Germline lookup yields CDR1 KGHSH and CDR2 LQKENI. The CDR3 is CASSPRQGDGTRAFF. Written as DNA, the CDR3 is TGTGCCAGCTCACCACGACAGGGCGATGGGACGCGAGCTTTCTTT.

The CDR3 loop is CASRGQGTLTGELFF. CDR3 DNA sequence: TGTGCCAGCAGAGGGCAGGGGACTTTAACCGGGGAGCTGTTTTTT. The chain carries TRBV11-2 and TRBJ2-2; perhaps D is TRBD1 or TRBD2 (6 bases each). Trimming removed 6 bases at V and 5 bases at J, with 16 bases between. The CDR3 spans 15 residues. CDR1 and CDR2 from the germline V gene are SGHAT and FQNNGV.

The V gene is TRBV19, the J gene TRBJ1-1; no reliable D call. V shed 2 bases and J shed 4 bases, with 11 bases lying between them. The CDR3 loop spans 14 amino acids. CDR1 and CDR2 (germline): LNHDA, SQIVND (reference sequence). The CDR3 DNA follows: TGTGCCAGTAGTATATCCCAGGACGGCACTGAAGCTTTCTTT. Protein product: CASSISQDGTEAFF. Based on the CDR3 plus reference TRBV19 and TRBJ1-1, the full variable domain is DGGITQSPKYLFRKEGQNVTLSCEQNLNHDAMYWYRQDPGQGLRLIYYSQIVNDFQKGDIAEGYSVSREKKESFPLTVTSAQKNPTAFYLCASSISQDGTEAFFGQGTRLTVV.

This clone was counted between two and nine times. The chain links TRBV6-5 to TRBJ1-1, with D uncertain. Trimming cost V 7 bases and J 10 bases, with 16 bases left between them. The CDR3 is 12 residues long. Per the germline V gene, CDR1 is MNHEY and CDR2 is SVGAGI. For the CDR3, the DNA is TGTGCCAGCACCGACATGTACCTTGGAGCTTTCTTT. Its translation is CASTDMYLGAFF.

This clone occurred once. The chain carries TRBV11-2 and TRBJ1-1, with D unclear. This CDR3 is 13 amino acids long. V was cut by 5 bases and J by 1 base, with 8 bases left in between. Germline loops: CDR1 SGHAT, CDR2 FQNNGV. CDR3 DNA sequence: TGTGCCAGCAGCCCCGTGGGGAACACTGAAGCTTTCTTT. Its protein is CASSPVGNTEAFF.

Here the CDR3 reads CASSQEGLGGYTF. In nucleotides, the CDR3 is TGCGCCAGCAGCCAAGAAGGCCTGGGTGGCTACACCTTC. The chain links TRBV4-1 to TRBJ1-2; D gene ambiguous. Germline V gene lookup returns CDR1 MGHRA and CDR2 YSYEKL. V was trimmed by 0 bases and J by 7 bases, leaving 9 bases between them. The CDR3 contains 13 residues.